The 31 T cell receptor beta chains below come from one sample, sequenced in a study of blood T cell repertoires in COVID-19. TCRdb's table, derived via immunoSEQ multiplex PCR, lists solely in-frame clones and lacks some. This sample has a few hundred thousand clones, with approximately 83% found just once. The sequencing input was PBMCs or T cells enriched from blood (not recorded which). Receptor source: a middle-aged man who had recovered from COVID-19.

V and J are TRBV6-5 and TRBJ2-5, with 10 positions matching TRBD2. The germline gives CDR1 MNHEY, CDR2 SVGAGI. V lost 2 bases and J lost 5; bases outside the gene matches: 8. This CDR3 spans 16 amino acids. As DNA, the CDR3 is TGTGCCAGCAGTTACCAACTAGCGGGACTCGGGGAGACCCAGTACTTC. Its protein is CASSYQLAGLGETQYF.

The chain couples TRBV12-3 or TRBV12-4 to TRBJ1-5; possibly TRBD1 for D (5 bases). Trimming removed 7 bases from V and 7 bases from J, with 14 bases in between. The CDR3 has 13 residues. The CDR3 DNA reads TGTGCCAGCACGCACGCCGGGGGACAGCCCCAGCATTTT. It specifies CASTHAGGQPQHF.

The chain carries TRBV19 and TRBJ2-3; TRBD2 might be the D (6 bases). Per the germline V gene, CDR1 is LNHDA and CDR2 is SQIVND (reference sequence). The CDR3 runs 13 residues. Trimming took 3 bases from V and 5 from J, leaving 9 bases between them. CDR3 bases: TGTGCCAGTAGTATGGGGGAGGAAGATACGCAGTATTTT. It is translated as CASSMGEEDTQYF.

The CDR3: CASSTGSAGINEQFF. The DNA of the CDR3 is TGTGCCAGTAGTACGGGGTCAGCCGGCATAAATGAGCAGTTCTTC. The chain couples TRBV19 to TRBJ2-1; possibly TRBD2 for D (5 bases). Per germline, CDR1 LNHDA and CDR2 SQIVND (reference sequence). CDR3 length: 15 residues. Trimming took 4 bases from V and 7 from J, leaving 17 bases between them.

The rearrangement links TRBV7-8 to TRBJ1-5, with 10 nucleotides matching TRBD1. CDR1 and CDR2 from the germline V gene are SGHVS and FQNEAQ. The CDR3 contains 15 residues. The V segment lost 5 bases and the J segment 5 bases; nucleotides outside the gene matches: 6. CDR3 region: CASSHGGQGYQPQHF. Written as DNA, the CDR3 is TGTGCCAGCAGCCACGGGGGACAGGGGTATCAGCCCCAGCATTTT.

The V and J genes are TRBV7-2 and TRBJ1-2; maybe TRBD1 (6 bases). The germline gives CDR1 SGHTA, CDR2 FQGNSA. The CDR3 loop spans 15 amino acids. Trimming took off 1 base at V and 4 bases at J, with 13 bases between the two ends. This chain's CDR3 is CASSLGGTDSYGYTF. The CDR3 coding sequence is TGTGCCAGCAGCTTAGGAGGGACGGACAGCTATGGCTACACCTTC.

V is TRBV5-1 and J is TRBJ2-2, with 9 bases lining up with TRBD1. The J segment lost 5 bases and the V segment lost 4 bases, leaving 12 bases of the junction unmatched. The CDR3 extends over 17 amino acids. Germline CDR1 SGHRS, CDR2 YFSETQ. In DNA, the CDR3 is TGCGCCAGCAGCCGACCTCTGGGACAGGGAAATACCGGGGAGCTGTTTTTT. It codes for CASSRPLGQGNTGELFF.

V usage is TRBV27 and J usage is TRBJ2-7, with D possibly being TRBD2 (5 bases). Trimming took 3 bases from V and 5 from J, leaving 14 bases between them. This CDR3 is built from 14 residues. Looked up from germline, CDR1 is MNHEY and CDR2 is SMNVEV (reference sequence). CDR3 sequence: CASSFGVRENEQYF. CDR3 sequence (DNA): TGTGCCAGCAGTTTCGGGGTTCGTGAAAACGAGCAGTACTTC.

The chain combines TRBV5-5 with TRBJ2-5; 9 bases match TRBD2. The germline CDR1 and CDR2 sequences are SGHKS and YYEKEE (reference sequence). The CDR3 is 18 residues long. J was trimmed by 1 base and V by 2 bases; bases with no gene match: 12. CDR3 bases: TGTGCCAGCAGCTTACCCCTTATAGCGGGAGCTCTCCAAGAGACCCAGTACTTC. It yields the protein CASSLPLIAGALQETQYF.

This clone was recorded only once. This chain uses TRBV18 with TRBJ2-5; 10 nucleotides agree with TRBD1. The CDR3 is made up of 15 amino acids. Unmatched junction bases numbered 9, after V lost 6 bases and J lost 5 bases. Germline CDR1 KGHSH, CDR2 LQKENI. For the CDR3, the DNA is TGTGCCAGCTCTCCTGGACAGGGGGGTACGGAGACCCAGTACTTC. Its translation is CASSPGQGGTETQYF.

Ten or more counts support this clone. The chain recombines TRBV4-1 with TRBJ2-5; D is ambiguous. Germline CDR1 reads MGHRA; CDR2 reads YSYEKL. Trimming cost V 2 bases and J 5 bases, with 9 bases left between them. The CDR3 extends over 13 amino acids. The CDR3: CASSQFSLETQYF. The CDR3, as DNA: TGCGCCAGCAGCCAATTTTCCTTGGAGACCCAGTACTTC.

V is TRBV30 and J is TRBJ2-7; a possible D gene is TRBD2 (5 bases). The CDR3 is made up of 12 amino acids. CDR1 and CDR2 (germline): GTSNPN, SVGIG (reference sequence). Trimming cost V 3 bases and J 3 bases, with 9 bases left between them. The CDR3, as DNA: TGTGCCTGGAGAACCGGGGACTACGAGCAGTACTTC. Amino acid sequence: CAWRTGDYEQYF.

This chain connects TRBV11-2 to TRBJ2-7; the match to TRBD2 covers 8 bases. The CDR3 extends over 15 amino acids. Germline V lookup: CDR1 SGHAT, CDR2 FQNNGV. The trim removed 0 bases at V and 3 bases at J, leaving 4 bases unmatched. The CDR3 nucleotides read TGTGCCAGCAGCTTAGATGGACTAGCACACTACGAGCAGTACTTC. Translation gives CASSLDGLAHYEQYF.

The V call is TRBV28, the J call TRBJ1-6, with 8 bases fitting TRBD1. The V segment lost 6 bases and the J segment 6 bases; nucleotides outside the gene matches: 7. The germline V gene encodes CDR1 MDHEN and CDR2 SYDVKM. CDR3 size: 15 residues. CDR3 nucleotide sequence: TGTGCCAGCAGCCTGACAGGGGTTAGTAATTCACCCCTCCACTTT. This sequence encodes CASSLTGVSNSPLHF.

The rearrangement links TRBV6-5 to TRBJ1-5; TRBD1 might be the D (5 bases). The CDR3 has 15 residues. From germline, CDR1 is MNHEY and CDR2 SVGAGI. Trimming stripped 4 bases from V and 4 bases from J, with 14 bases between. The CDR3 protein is CASSSLGGMNQPQHF. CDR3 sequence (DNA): TGTGCCAGCAGTTCGCTCGGGGGAATGAATCAGCCCCAGCATTTT.

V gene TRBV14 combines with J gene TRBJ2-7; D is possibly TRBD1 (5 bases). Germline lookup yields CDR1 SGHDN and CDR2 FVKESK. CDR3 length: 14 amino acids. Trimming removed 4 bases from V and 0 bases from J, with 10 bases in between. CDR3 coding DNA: TGTGCCAGCAGCCGCCAGGGTCTCTCCTACGAGCAGTACTTC. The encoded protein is CASSRQGLSYEQYF.

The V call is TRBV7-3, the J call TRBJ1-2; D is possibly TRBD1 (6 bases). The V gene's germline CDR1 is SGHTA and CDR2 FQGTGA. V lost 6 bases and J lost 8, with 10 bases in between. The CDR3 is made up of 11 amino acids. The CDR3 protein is CASSSGVGYTF. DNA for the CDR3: TGTGCCAGCAGTTCAGGGGTCGGCTACACCTTC.

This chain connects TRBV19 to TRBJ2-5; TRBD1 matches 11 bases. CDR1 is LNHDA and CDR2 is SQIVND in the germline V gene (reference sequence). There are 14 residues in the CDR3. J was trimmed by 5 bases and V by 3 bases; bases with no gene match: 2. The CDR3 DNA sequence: TGTGCCAGTAGTATGGGGACAGGGGGGGAGACCCAGTACTTC. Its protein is CASSMGTGGETQYF.

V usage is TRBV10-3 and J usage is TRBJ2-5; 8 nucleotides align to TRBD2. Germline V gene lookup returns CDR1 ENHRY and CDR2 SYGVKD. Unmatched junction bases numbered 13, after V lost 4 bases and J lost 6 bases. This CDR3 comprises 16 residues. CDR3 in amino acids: CAISGGMAGGGQTQYF. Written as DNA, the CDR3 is TGTGCCATCAGTGGGGGTATGGCGGGGGGAGGACAGACCCAGTACTTC.

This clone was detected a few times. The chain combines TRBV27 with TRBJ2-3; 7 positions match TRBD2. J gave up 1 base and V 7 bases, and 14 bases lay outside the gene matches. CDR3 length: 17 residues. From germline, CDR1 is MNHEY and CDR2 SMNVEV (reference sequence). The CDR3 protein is CASNPWGTRGGTDTQYF. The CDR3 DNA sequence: TGTGCCAGCAACCCTTGGGGGACCCGGGGGGGCACAGATACGCAGTATTTT.

The CDR3 loop reads CASTPNIGRGTEAFF. CDR3 bases: TGTGCCAGCACCCCGAACATTGGAAGGGGAACTGAAGCTTTCTTT. J is TRBJ1-1 and V is TRBV9; TRBD1 is a possible D gene (5 bases). Deletions cut 6 bases from V and 5 bases from J, with 20 bases between. The germline V gene has CDR1 SGDLS and CDR2 YYNGEE. The length of the CDR3 is 15 residues.

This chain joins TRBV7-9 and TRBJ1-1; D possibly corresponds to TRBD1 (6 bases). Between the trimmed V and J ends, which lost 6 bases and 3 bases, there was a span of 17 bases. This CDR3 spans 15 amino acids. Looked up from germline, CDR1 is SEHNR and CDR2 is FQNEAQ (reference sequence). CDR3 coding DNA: TGTGCCAGCAGACGGGGGGGCGGCTGGGACACTGAAGCTTTCTTT. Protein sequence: CASRRGGGWDTEAFF.

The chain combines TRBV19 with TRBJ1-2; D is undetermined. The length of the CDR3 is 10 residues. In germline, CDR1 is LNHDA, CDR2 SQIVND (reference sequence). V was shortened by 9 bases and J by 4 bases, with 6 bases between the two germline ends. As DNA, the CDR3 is TGTGCCAGCGAGGGCTATGGCTACACCTTC. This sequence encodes CASEGYGYTF.

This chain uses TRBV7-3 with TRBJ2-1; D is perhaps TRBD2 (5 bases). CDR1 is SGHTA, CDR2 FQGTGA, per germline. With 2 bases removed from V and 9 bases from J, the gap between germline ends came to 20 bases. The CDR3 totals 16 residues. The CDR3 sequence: CASSLDQAYSETEQFF. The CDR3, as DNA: TGTGCCAGCAGCTTAGACCAGGCGTATAGCGAGACTGAGCAGTTCTTC.

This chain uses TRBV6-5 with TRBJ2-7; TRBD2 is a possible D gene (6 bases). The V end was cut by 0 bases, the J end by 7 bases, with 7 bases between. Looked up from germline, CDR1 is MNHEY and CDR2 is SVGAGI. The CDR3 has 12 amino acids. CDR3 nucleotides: TGTGCCAGCAGTTACTCCGGGGGAGAGCAGTACTTC. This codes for CASSYSGGEQYF.

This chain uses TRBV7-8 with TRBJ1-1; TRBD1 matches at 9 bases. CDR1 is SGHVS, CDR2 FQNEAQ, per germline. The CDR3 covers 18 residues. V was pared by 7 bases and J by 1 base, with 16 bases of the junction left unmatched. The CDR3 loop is CASTPAGGTGLRNTEAFF. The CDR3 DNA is TGTGCCAGCACCCCAGCTGGGGGGACAGGGCTCCGGAACACTGAAGCTTTCTTT.

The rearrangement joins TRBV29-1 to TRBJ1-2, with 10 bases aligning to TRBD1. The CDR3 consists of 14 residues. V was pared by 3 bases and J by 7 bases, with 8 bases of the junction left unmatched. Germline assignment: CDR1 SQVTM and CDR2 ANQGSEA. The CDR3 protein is CSVDPGQGPSGYTF. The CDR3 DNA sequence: TGCAGCGTTGATCCGGGACAGGGGCCCTCTGGCTACACCTTC.

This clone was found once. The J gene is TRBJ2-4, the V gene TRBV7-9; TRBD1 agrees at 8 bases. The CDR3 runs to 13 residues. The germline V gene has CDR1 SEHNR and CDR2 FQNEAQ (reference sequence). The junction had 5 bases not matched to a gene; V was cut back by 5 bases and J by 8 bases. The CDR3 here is CASSTADRDIQYF. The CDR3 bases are TGTGCCAGCAGCACCGCGGACAGGGACATTCAGTACTTC.

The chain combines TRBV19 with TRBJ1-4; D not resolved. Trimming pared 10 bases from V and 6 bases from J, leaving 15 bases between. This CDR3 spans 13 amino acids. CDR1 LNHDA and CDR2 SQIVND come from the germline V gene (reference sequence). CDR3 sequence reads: CATSSRLDEKLFF. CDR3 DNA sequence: TGTGCCACCAGCTCCAGGTTGGATGAAAAACTGTTTTTT.

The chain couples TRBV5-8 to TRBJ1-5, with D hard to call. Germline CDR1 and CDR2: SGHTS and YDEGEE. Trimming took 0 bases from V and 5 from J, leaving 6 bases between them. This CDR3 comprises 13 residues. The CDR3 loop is CASSLGTYQPQHF. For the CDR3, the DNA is TGTGCCAGCAGCTTGGGAACATATCAGCCCCAGCATTTT. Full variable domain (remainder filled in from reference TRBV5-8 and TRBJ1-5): EAGVTQSPTHLIKTRGQQATLRCSPISGHTSVYWYQQALGLGLQFLLWYDEGEERNRGNFPPRFSGRQFPNYSSELNVNALELEDSALYLCASSLGTYQPQHFGDGTRLSIL.

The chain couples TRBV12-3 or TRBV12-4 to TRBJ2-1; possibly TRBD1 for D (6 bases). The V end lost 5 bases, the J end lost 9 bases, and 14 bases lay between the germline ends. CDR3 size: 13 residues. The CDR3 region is CASSPGTTGEQFF. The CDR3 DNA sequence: TGTGCCAGCAGTCCGGGGACGACAGGTGAGCAGTTCTTC.